This paragraph covers one TCR beta chain sequence. The antigen it binds to is not known. The sample holds no much larger clone one base away, and base qualities are not on file. CDR1 and CDR2 are drawn from the germline V gene: SGHDT, YYEEEE. The CDR3 contains 13 residues, cysteine and phenylalanine counted. Here the CDR3 DNA is all that survives: 39 bases in frame from base 1. V sheds 3 bases and J sheds 7 bases, leaving 8 bases between their ends. These data are taken from a study of blood T cell repertoires in COVID-19 (dated by TCRdb to 2018 to 2020). In the study overall: Samples covering the acute and convalescent phases of COVID-19 were provided by collaborators in the United States, Italy and Spain. The material from the prospective study consisted of cDNA or gDNA derived from T cells, B-cell-depleted T cells, or PBMCs. The dataset comprised deeply sampled blood TCRbeta repertoires from subjects exposed to, actively infected with, or recovered from COVID-19. The repertoires were released in a freely available public database intended as a resource for research on the immune response to SARS-CoV-2. Samples were obtained from the ongoing ImmuneRACE study (first 160 participants) and from 1,254 subjects provided by 6 global collaborators. Sample metadata almost always included a de-identified subject ID, COVID-19 status, age in years and sex. Where available, HLA class I and class II types were taken from metadata supplied by the sample provider and were not determined by assay-based typing.

On the study overall, not on this receptor specifically: The amount of clinical and demographic metadata varied by source and participant and was provided uncurated.

Whole blood was collected in K2EDTA tubes by collaborating institutions according to the institutions' own protocols. For TCRbeta analysis, collaborators shipped samples in one of three forms: frozen whole blood, isolated PBMCs, or DNA extracted from either of those sample types. TCRbeta CDR3 regions were amplified from genomic DNA by means of the immunoSEQ Assay, a bias-controlled multiplex PCR. In the source study's methods: The number of nucleated cells in each sample was estimated by amplification of reference gene primers within the assay. To quantify the absolute abundance of each unique TCRbeta CDR3 rearrangement, sequence reads were collapsed and filtered. For each sample, productive Simpson clonality was calculated as the square root of Simpson's diversity index over productive rearrangements. TCRdb stores this immuneACCESS table with in-frame sequences only. Part of the clones is absent; in the studies checked, under half of the shortfall reflects unresolved V genes, and no reason is known for the rest. V and J calls plus clone size are reproduced from that table; the DNA served to infer D and trimming. The sample profile shows some 700,000 clones; 70% to 90% of them were found once. About 0.26% of the sample rests with the top ten.

Material for sequencing was peripheral blood. This clonotype was sampled from a woman aged 18-29 years with acute or convalescent COVID-19. The chain employs TRBV5-6 and TRBJ1-6; the D gene is unclear. The CDR3 region has the sequence CASSSRLNSPLHF. Here is the DNA: TGTGCCAGCAGCTCTAGACTAAATTCACCCCTCCACTTT.